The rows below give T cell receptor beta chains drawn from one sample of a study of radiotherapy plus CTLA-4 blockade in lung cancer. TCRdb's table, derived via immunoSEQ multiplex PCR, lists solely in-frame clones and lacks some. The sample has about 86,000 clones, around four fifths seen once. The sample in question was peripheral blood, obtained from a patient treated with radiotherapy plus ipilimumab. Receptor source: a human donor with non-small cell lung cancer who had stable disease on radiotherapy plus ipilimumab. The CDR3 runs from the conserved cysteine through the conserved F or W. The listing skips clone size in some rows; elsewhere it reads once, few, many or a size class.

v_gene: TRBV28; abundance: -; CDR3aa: CAALGGDRGHRIYGYTF
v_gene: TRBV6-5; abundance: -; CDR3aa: CASSYSGTGVTEAFF
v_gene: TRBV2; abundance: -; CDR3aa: CASSEDFRRGNEQFF
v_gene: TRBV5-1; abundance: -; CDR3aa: CASSLEIRYGYTF
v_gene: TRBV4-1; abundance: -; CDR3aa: CASSQGQGEASVEKLFF
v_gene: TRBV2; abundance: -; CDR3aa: CASSEFVGVGNTIYF
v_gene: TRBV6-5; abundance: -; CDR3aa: CASSLDRSSNQPQHF
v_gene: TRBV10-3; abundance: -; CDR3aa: CAISDRLADNEQFF
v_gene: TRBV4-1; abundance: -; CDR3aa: CASSPWASGRRGNEQFF
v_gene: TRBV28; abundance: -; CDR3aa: CASKPGTGLYEQYF
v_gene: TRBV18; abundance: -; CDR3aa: CASSPSLAESSYNSPLHF
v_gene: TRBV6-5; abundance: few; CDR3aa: CASTGSGRYTF
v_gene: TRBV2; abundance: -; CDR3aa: CASSDQGEPYEQYF